These 14 T cell receptor beta chains originate from one sample sequenced in a study of technical replicates of blood from a few donors. The data were produced by immunoSEQ multiplex PCR, yet TCRdb's version contains in-frame clones alone and is incomplete. The table lists almost 90,000 clones, approximately 94% of them singletons. Sequencing used T cells isolated from PBMCs. Receptor source: a human donor in good health.

The chain joins TRBV10-3 to TRBJ2-3; 9 bases are shared with TRBD1. The CDR3 is made up of 15 amino acids. Germline V gene lookup returns CDR1 ENHRY and CDR2 SYGVKD. Unmatched junction bases numbered 4, after V lost 3 bases and J lost 3 bases. The CDR3: CAISDDRGRTDTQYF. The CDR3, as DNA: TGTGCCATCAGTGACGACAGGGGGAGGACAGATACGCAGTATTTT.

The chain recombines TRBV5-4 with TRBJ2-5; TRBD1 agrees at 7 bases. The junction had 3 bases not matched to a gene; V was cut back by 3 bases and J by 1 base. The CDR3 is 14 amino acids. Germline values: CDR1 SGHNT, CDR2 YYREEE (reference sequence). The CDR3 DNA is TGTGCCAGCAGCTCGGGACAGCTCCAAGAGACCCAGTACTTC. Translating gives CASSSGQLQETQYF. Based on the CDR3 plus reference TRBV5-4 and TRBJ2-5, the full variable domain is ETGVTQSPTHLIKTRGQQVTLRCSSQSGHNTVSWYQQALGQGPQFIFQYYREEENGRGNFPPRFSGLQFPNYSSELNVNALELDDSALYLCASSSGQLQETQYFGPGTRLLVL.

V is TRBV5-1 and J is TRBJ2-3, with D possibly being TRBD1 (5 bases). The germline V gene encodes CDR1 SGHRS and CDR2 YFSETQ. There are 15 residues in the CDR3. The V end was cut by 1 base, the J end by 3 bases, with 12 bases between. The CDR3 here is CASSLRQGRTDTQYF. In DNA form, the CDR3 reads TGCGCCAGCAGCTTGAGGCAGGGAAGAACAGATACGCAGTATTTT.

This chain uses TRBV29-1 with TRBJ1-5; weak D call: TRBD1 (5 bases). In germline, CDR1 is SQVTM, CDR2 ANQGSEA. The CDR3 has 13 amino acids. Trimming cost V 4 bases and J 0 bases, with 7 bases left between them. The DNA of the CDR3 is TGCAGCGTTGGAGACAGTAGCAATCAGCCCCAGCATTTT. Translation gives CSVGDSSNQPQHF.

The chain's CDR3 is CASSYSTGNTEAFF. The CDR3 region has the DNA TGTGCCAGCAGTTACTCGACAGGGAACACTGAAGCTTTCTTT. The rearrangement uses TRBV6-6 and TRBJ1-1, with D tentatively TRBD1 (6 bases). Trimming took off 0 bases at V and 1 base at J, with 6 bases between the two ends. This CDR3 spans 14 amino acids. From germline, CDR1 is MNHNY and CDR2 SVGAGI (reference sequence).

V is TRBV30 and J is TRBJ2-7; 10 bases line up with TRBD2. After removal of 7 bases from V and 2 bases from J, the junction contained 14 bases not matched to a gene. CDR3 length equals 16 residues. From germline, CDR1 is GTSNPN and CDR2 SVGIG (reference sequence). The CDR3 loop is CAFNTGRTSGTYEQYF. CDR3 sequence (DNA): TGTGCCTTTAATACAGGGAGGACTAGCGGAACCTACGAGCAGTACTTC.

The chain employs TRBV7-9 and TRBJ2-5, with a tentative D call TRBD1 (5 bases). Trimming shortened V by 1 base and J by 5 bases, and 8 bases separated the two germline ends. The CDR3 is made up of 13 amino acids. The germline V gene encodes CDR1 SEHNR and CDR2 FQNEAQ (reference sequence). The CDR3 DNA follows: TGTGCCAGCAGCTTAGAGGGGCGCGAGACCCAGTACTTC. Translated: CASSLEGRETQYF.

The chain couples TRBV18 to TRBJ2-5, with D possibly being TRBD2 (6 bases). From germline, CDR1 is KGHSH and CDR2 LQKENI. The CDR3 runs 14 residues. Trimming removed 3 bases from V and 3 bases from J, with 11 bases in between. CDR3 protein: CASSPRDFKETQYF. CDR3 bases: TGTGCCAGCTCACCCCGGGACTTTAAAGAGACCCAGTACTTC.

V usage is TRBV27 and J usage is TRBJ1-1; D remains unclear. Per the germline V gene, CDR1 is MNHEY and CDR2 is SMNVEV (reference sequence). The CDR3 extends over 13 amino acids. The ends were cut back, 6 bases at V and 1 base at J, with 9 bases in the middle. The CDR3 nucleotides read TGTGCCAGCAGACTAGGAGGGAACACTGAAGCTTTCTTT. Residues: CASRLGGNTEAFF.

This chain joins TRBV27 and TRBJ2-7, with TRBD1 identical over 8 bases. This CDR3 comprises 15 residues. Germline values: CDR1 MNHEY, CDR2 SMNVEV (reference sequence). Trimming at V came to 5 bases and at J to 2 bases, leaving 8 bases not matched to a gene. CDR3 residues: CASSPFAGGPYEQYF. CDR3 DNA: TGTGCCAGCAGTCCCTTTGCAGGGGGCCCCTACGAGCAGTACTTC.

The V and J genes are TRBV5-1 and TRBJ1-1; D is undetermined. Between the trimmed V and J ends, which lost 1 base and 1 base, there was a span of 8 bases. This CDR3 has 14 amino acids. CDR1 SGHRS and CDR2 YFSETQ come from the germline V gene. As DNA, the CDR3 is TGCGCCAGCAGCTTGCGAACTTCGAACACTGAAGCTTTCTTT. It is translated as CASSLRTSNTEAFF.

The chain has TRBV18 and TRBJ2-5; 9 bases align to TRBD1. CDR3 length: 14 amino acids. Losses at the gene ends were 3 bases for V and 5 bases for J; bases not matched to a gene: 4. The germline CDR1 and CDR2 sequences are KGHSH and LQKENI. In DNA, the CDR3 is TGTGCCAGCTCACCGAACAGGGGGCGGGAGACCCAGTACTTC. The encoded protein is CASSPNRGRETQYF. The whole variable domain, remainder taken from reference TRBV18 and TRBJ2-5, is NAGVMQNPRHLVRRRGQEARLRCSPMKGHSHVYWYRQLPEEGLKFMVYLQKENIIDESGMPKERFSAEFPKEGPSILRIQQVVRGDSAAYFCASSPNRGRETQYFGPGTRLLVL.

The rearrangement links TRBV5-1 to TRBJ2-7; 8 nucleotides align to TRBD1. CDR1 and CDR2 (germline): SGHRS, YFSETQ. V was clipped by 0 bases and J by 7 bases; unmatched bases: 15. The CDR3 runs to 17 residues. The CDR3 region is CASSLDGDRTRVREQYF. For the CDR3, the DNA is TGCGCCAGCAGCTTGGACGGGGACAGGACCCGAGTTCGGGAGCAGTACTTC. Combining the CDR3 with reference TRBV5-1 and TRBJ2-7 gives the whole variable domain KAGVTQTPRYLIKTRGQQVTLSCSPISGHRSVSWYQQTPGQGLQFLFEYFSETQRNKGNFPGRFSGRQFSNSRSEMNVSTLELGDSALYLCASSLDGDRTRVREQYFGPGTRLTVT.

CDR3 amino acids: CASKSGQFYGYTF. The CDR3 nucleotides read TGTGCCAGCAAGAGCGGACAGTTCTATGGCTACACCTTC. The J gene is TRBJ1-2, the V gene TRBV28; weak D call: TRBD1 (6 bases). The germline gives CDR1 MDHEN, CDR2 SYDVKM. The CDR3 contains 13 residues. With 7 bases removed from V and 4 bases from J, the gap between germline ends came to 13 bases.